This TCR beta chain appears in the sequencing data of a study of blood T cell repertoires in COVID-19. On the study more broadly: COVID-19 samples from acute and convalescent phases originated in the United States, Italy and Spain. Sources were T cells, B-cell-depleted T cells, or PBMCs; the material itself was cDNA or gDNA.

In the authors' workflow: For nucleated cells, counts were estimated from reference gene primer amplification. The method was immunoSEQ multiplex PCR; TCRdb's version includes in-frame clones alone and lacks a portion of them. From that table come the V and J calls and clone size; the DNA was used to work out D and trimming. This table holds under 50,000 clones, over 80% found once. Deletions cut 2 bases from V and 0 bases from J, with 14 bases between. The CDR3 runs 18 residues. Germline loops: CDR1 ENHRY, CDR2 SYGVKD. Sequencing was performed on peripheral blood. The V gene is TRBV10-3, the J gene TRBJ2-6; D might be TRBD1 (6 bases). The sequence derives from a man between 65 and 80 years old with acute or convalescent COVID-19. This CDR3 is CAISEQQGRSSGANVLTF. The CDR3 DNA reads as TGTGCCATCAGTGAGCAACAGGGCCGCTCCTCTGGGGCCAACGTCCTGACTTTC.